The entry that follows covers one T cell receptor (beta chain) sequence. This clone was detected once. The target of this receptor is not known. No base quality values were provided; no much bigger clone lies one nucleotide off. Other nucleotide sequences in the sample specify the same CDR3. Using the deep immunoSEQ assay, multiplex PCR amplified TCR CDR3 regions from genomic DNA. Extracted genomic DNA from each cell subset was distributed evenly across all wells of several immunoSEQ 96-well plates, and each plate was treated as a replicate. For sorted subsets, around 200 ng genomic DNA, equal to tens of thousands of T cell genomes, was loaded into each replicate PCR. The purified libraries were quantified using a Qubit 3.0 fluorometer, sized with a Bioanalyzer 2100, and then quantified again using the KAPA Library Quantification kit. Every immunoSEQ 96-well plate was sequenced on a separate single-read 150-cycle Illumina NextSeq 550 flow cell. As for the original processing: Because the immunoSEQ output held only junctional sequences and lacked quality scores, the filtering could not match the filtering applied to full-length reads. To assign V/J genes and CDR3, sequences were annotated against IMGT germline references using PyIR, a Python wrapper for IgBLAST v1.9. Reads were removed for weak V/J assignments (E-value above 1e-6), missing CDR3, stop codons, out-of-frame junctions, or ambiguous translated residues. A V3J clonotype was defined by an identical inferred V gene, J gene, and CDR3 amino acid sequence. Percentage overlap between repertoires was calculated by dividing the number of shared unique clonotypes by the size of the smaller repertoire. Repertoire richness was assessed with RTK rarefaction, the Chao1 estimator, and Recon v2.1 estimates of unobserved clonotypes. OLGA was used to compute generation probabilities for all TCRbeta clonotypes that the gDNA method yielded from a few donors. The table comes from immuneACCESS by way of TCRdb, which keeps in-frame sequences with V and J called. Part of the clones is missing from these tables; in studies checked, under half for an unresolved V gene and the rest for unknown reasons. The D gene and trimming were derived from the DNA, and the V and J assignments and clone size from that table. In this sample the table shows roughly 1,600,000 clones, around 98.5% of which occur a single time. Together, the top ten hold over 0.3% of the sample.

The sample belongs to a study of shared clonotypes between healthy human individuals (dated by TCRdb to the early 2020s). Some background on the complete study: Two women and a few men aged 18 to 49 years were included in the cohort. For each donor, CD4 naive and CD4 memory were each run on three plates, CD8 naive on two plates, and CD8 memory on one plate. To estimate repertoire size and how much clonotypes are shared between individuals, the study performed deep sequencing of blood TCR repertoires from about five healthy adults. To increase sequencing depth and limit assay-specific biases, different laboratories used diverse techniques to prepare libraries and sequence TCR repertoires. Per donor, leukapheresis produced somewhere between about 0.8 and 9 billion PBMCs.

General findings and caveats noted by the study authors: Sampling was restricted to blood, and TCR repertoires in tissue are likely to differ from TCR repertoires in blood. Because the study included only a small number of donors, the genetic and exposure-history diversity represented was limited. Pairwise subsampling led to the expectation that sequencing depth would affect the degree of clonotype sharing among donors. Naive subsets generally had larger estimated clonotype richness than memory subsets did. Rarefaction of sorted-subset datasets indicated incomplete sequencing despite the large sequencing depth. Higher generation probabilities were observed for clonotypes shared by all four sorted-subset donors than for non-shared clonotypes. Sharing across a few donors was observed for roughly 5.4% of naive CD4, about 3.2% of naive CD8, 2% to 2.5% of memory CD4, and about 0.39% of memory CD8 clonotypes.

Healthy HIV-negative adults with no recently reported acute infections or vaccinations were included as donors. Every donor was a Caucasian adult residing in Nashville, Tennessee, USA. CD4+ T cells were enriched by magnetic negative selection, after which naive cells were positively selected on CD45RA and the negative fraction was taken as the memory subset. Blood was collected by leukapheresis, and PBMCs were isolated by Ficoll-Histopaque density gradient centrifugation and then cryopreserved in liquid nitrogen vapor phase. Analytical flow cytometry was used to check the purity and quantity of each magnetically sorted T cell population. Genomic DNA was isolated from each sorted fraction and quantified by UV absorbance on a Nanodrop 2000c. V is pared back by 2 bases and J by 4 bases, with 12 bases lying between the germline termini. From its cysteine to its phenylalanine, the CDR3 spans 14 amino acids. Just the 42-base CDR3 DNA is kept, in frame starting at base 1. The germline V gene sets CDR1 to SGDLS and CDR2 to YYNGEE.

The sequencing input was naive CD4+ T cells sorted from blood. Per the publication, the cell subset or site label means: CD45RA+ positively selected. This chain is built from TRBV9 and TRBJ1-1; the D region possibly corresponds to TRBD1 (6 bases align). This clonotype was sampled from a man aged 25 to 40 in good health. The CDR3 has the sequence CASSVVQGGTEAFF. The base sequence is TGTGCCAGCAGCGTTGTACAGGGAGGCACTGAAGCTTTCTTT.